These 4 T cell receptor beta chains were sequenced from one sample in a study of blood T cell repertoires in COVID-19. Some clones are missing from TCRdb's copy, which holds only in-frame ones; the method was immunoSEQ multiplex PCR. The table shows some 46,000 clones, with about four fifths occurring only once. Sequenced sample: peripheral blood. Receptor source: a man aged 60-69 years with active COVID-19.

This chain uses TRBV28 with TRBJ1-4, with no clear D. The CDR3 loop spans 10 amino acids. Deletions cut 5 bases from V and 14 bases from J, with 9 bases between. Germline lookup yields CDR1 MDHEN and CDR2 SYDVKM. In nucleotides, the CDR3 is TGTGCCAGCAGTGGTGAACTGCTGTTTTTT. Amino acids: CASSGELLFF.

DNA of the CDR3: TGTGCCAGCAGCTTGTTGGGGCAGCCCTACAATGAGCAGTTCTTC. Translating it yields CASSLLGQPYNEQFF. V is TRBV7-9 and J is TRBJ2-1, with D maybe TRBD1 (5 bases). In germline, CDR1 is SEHNR, CDR2 FQNEAQ (reference sequence). CDR3 length: 15 residues. Trimming took 3 bases from V and 2 from J, leaving 11 bases between them. Combining the CDR3 with reference TRBV7-9 and TRBJ2-1 gives the whole variable domain DTGVSQNPRHKITKRGQNVTFRCDPISEHNRLYWYRQTLGQGPEFLTYFQNEAQLEKSRLLSDRFSAERPKGSFSTLEIQRTEQGDSAMYLCASSLLGQPYNEQFFGPGTRLTVL.

V usage is TRBV28 and J usage is TRBJ2-7, with TRBD2 matching 8 bases. Germline lookup yields CDR1 MDHEN and CDR2 SYDVKM. V gave up 7 bases and J gave up 3 bases; unmatched junction bases: 11. The CDR3 is 15 amino acids. The DNA of the CDR3 is TGTGCCAGCACCAGGACTAGCCGTAGACGCTACGAGCAGTACTTC. Protein: CASTRTSRRRYEQYF.

The chain combines TRBV2 with TRBJ1-3; possibly TRBD1 for D (6 bases). The V and J ends lost 11 bases and 1 base respectively, with 15 bases between them. This CDR3 contains 14 residues. The germline CDR1 and CDR2 sequences are SNHLY and FYNNEI. CDR3 DNA sequence: TGTGCCTCAATGCTACAGGGATCTGGAAACACCATATATTTT. Translating gives CASMLQGSGNTIYF.